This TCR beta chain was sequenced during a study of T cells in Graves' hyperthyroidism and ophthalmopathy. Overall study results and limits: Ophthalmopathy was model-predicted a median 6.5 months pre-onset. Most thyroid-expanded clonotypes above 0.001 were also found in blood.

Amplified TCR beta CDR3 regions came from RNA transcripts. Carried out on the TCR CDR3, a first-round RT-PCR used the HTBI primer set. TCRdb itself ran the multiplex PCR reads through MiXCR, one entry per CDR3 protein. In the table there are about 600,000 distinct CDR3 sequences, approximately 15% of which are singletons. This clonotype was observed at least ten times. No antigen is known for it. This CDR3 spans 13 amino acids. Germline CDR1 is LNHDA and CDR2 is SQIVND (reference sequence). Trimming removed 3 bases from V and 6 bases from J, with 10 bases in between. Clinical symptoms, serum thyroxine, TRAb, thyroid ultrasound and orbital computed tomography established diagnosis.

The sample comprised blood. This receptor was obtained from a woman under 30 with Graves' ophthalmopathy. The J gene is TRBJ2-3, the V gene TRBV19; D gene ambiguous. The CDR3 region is CASSMVHRDTQYF. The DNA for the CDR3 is TGTGCCAGTAGTATGGTCCACCGGGATACGCAGTATTTT.